The rows below give T cell receptor beta chains drawn from one sample of a study of T cells in Graves' hyperthyroidism and ophthalmopathy. TCRdb ran MiXCR on the multiplex PCR reads and lists one entry per CDR3 protein. Among about 200,000 distinct CDR3 sequences listed, about 15% were seen once. Sequenced input: blood. The receptors stem from a middle-aged man with Graves' hyperthyroidism. Both conserved end residues are trimmed from each CDR3. Only some rows state a clone size, as once, few, many or a class for expanded clones.

V gene	CDR3 length	J gene	clone size	CDR3 protein
TRBV3-2	14	TRBJ2-5	.	ASSQAGDTFSETQY
TRBV5-1	13	TRBJ2-3	many	ASSYQKARGDTQY
TRBV25-1	12	TRBJ2-7	few	ASSGGGAPNEQY
TRBV24-1	11	TRBJ2-1	.	ASGSGSFSEQF
TRBV6-2/TRBV6-3	12	TRBJ2-3	many	ASSAGLSTDTQY
TRBV24-1	14	TRBJ2-5	many	ATSDASTGAKETQY
TRBV11-3	14	TRBJ2-1	few	ASSLDPGGAQNEQF
TRBV4-1	18	TRBJ2-3	.	ASSQESYGTLDSSTDTRY
TRBV7-2	14	TRBJ2-3	.	ASSLGRDHYTDTQY
TRBV18	12	TRBJ2-7	many	ASSLTGTQYEQY
TRBV6-1	13	TRBJ1-1	many	ASSEQTLGNTEAF
TRBV10-3	12	TRBJ2-3	many	ATNGASPTDTQY
TRBV5-1	13	TRBJ2-1	many	ASSSLAGGDNEQF
TRBV18	13	TRBJ2-1	many	ASSMGLASYNEQF
TRBV5-1	12	TRBJ2-2	few	ASPRDPNTGELF
TRBV12-3/TRBV12-4	13	TRBJ2-2	.	ASNILAGVAGELF
TRBV3-1	13	TRBJ2-3	many	ASSQDPGSTDTQY
TRBV29-1	11	TRBJ1-2	many	SVELVAGYGYT
TRBV7-9	8	TRBJ2-2	few	ASSDGELF
TRBV3-1	14	TRBJ1-4	few	ASRGNRGLEFEKLF
TRBV19	14	TRBJ1-5	few	ASSPYLRSGDQPQH
TRBV24-1	11	TRBJ2-1	few	ATSGTGFNEQF
TRBV14	12	TRBJ2-7	many	ASSEIRLVSEQY
TRBV14	12	TRBJ1-4	few	ASSQDGANEKLF
TRBV5-8	12	TRBJ2-2	.	ASLRTLNTGELF
TRBV5-1	12	TRBJ2-7	many	ASSWAGEPYEQY
TRBV4-1	12	TRBJ1-2	.	ASSQDGSLYGYT
TRBV10-3	14	TRBJ2-2	.	AISESHRGITGELF
TRBV2	13	TRBJ2-1	many	ASIGVGYTNNEQF
TRBV2	13	TRBJ2-2	many	ASSERQGADGELF
TRBV28	13	TRBJ2-7	many	ASSFRQGGLNEQY